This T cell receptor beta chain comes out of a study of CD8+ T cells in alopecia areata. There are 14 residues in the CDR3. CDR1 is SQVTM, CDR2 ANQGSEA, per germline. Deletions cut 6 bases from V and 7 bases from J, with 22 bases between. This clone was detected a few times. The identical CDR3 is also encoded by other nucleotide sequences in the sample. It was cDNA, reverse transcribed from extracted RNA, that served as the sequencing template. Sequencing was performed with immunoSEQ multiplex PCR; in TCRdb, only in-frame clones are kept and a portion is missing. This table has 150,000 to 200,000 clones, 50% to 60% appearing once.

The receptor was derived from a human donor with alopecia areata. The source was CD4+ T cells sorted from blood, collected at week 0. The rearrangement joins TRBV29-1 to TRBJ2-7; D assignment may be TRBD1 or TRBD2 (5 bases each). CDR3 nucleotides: TGCAGCGTAGAAAACCGGGGCCAACATCCAGAGCAGTACTTC. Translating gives CSVENRGQHPEQYF.